The sequence of this T cell receptor (beta chain) was determined in a study of resident and recirculating memory T cells in vitiligo. Sequencing used immunoSEQ multiplex PCR; TCRdb keeps in-frame clones, though not all of them. The sample includes some 70,000 clones, roughly 92% of them seen just once. Germline CDR1 SGDLS, CDR2 YYNGEE. The CDR3 has 15 residues. V shed 0 bases and J shed 1 base, with 7 bases lying between them. V is TRBV9 and J is TRBJ2-2; D not resolved. Material: blood. This sequence originates from a male donor with vitiligo. This chain's CDR3 is CASSVESLNTGELFF. CDR3 coding DNA: TGTGCCAGCAGCGTAGAGTCACTGAACACCGGGGAGCTGTTTTTT.